Following are 2 T cell receptor beta chains from one sample sequenced in a study of blood T cell repertoires in COVID-19. Sequenced by immunoSEQ multiplex PCR; TCRdb stores in-frame clones only, minus some. The sample lists 200,000 to 300,000 clones; around nine tenths were seen once. Specimen: PBMCs or T cells enriched from blood (not recorded which). The receptor set was obtained from a woman aged 25-40 years who had recovered from COVID-19.

This chain links TRBV18 with TRBJ2-7; 8 positions agree with TRBD2. The CDR3 totals 16 residues. Germline CDR1 KGHSH, CDR2 LQKENI. Trimming cost V 2 bases and J 0 bases; bases outside gene matches: 6. In nucleotides, the CDR3 is TGTGCCAGCTCACCAAAAACTAGCGGATACTCCTACGAGCAGTACTTC. Its protein is CASSPKTSGYSYEQYF.

This clone was picked up one time. The chain uses TRBV27 and TRBJ1-6, with 7 bases matching TRBD1. With 8 bases clipped from V and 10 bases from J, the junction kept 8 bases outside the gene matches. The CDR3 totals 13 residues. Germline CDR1 is MNHEY and CDR2 is SMNVEV (reference sequence). The DNA for the CDR3 is TGTGCCAGCGGGTGGCAGGGGGGATCACCCCTCCACTTT. Translated: CASGWQGGSPLHF.